This record covers a single T cell receptor (beta chain). Its ends do not fully match the called genes, so a read error is possible. This entry belongs to a study of blood T cell repertoires in COVID-19. Study-wide context: T cells, B-cell-depleted T cells, or PBMCs supplied cDNA or gDNA.

This table comes from immunoSEQ multiplex PCR, and its TCRdb copy is limited to in-frame clones, with some not included. The table lists about 260,000 clones, approximately 88% of them singletons. This CDR3 is 12 amino acids long. From germline, CDR1 is SGHRS and CDR2 YFSETQ. The TCR sequence derives from a woman aged 70 to 79 with COVID-19, enrolled during active disease. The material sequenced was peripheral blood. The chain couples TRBV5-1 to TRBJ1-2, with 10 nucleotides matching TRBD1. CDR3 region: CASSSVGQGWSF. The DNA for the CDR3 is TGCGCCAGCAGCTCGGTGGGACAGGGGTGGTCCTTC.